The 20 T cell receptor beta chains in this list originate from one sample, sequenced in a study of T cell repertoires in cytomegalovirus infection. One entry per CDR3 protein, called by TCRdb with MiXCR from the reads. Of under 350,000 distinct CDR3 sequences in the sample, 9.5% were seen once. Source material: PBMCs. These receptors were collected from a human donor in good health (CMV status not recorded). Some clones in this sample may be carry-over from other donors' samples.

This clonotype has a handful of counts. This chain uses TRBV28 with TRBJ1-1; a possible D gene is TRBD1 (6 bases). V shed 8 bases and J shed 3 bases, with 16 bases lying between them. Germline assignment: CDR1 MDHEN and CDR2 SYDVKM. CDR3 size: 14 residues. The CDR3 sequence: CASRVWGADTEAFF. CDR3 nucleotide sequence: TGTGCCAGCCGCGTTTGGGGGGCGGACACTGAAGCTTTCTTT.

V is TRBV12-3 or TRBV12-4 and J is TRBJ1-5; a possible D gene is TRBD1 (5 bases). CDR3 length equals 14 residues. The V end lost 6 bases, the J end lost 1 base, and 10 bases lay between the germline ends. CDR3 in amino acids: CASSEGLSNQPQHF. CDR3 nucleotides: TGTGCCAGCAGCGAGGGACTGAGCAATCAGCCCCAGCATTTT.

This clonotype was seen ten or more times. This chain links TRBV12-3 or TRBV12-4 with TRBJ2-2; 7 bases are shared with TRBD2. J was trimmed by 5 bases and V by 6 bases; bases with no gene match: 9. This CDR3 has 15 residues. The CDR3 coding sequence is TGTGCCAGCAGGGGAGCGGGGAGAGAGACCGGGGAGCTGTTTTTT. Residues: CASRGAGRETGELFF.

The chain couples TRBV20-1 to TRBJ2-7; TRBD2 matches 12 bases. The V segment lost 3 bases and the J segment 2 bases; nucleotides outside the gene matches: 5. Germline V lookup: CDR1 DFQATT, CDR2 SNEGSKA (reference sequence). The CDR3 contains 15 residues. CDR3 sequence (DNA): TGCAGTGCTAGTTGGGGACTAGCGGGTACCTACGAGCAGTACTTC. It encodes CSASWGLAGTYEQYF.

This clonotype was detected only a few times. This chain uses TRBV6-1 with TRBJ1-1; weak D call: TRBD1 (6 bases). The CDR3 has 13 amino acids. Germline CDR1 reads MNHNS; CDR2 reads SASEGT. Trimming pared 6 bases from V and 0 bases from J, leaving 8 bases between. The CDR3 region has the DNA TGTGCCAGCAGGGACAGATTGAACACTGAAGCTTTCTTT. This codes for CASRDRLNTEAFF.

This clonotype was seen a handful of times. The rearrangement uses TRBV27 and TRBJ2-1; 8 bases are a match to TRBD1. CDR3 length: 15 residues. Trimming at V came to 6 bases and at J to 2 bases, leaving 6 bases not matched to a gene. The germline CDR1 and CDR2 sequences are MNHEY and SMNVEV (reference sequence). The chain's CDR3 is CASSRDRITYNEQFF. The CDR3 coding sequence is TGTGCCAGCAGCCGGGACAGGATAACCTACAATGAGCAGTTCTTC.

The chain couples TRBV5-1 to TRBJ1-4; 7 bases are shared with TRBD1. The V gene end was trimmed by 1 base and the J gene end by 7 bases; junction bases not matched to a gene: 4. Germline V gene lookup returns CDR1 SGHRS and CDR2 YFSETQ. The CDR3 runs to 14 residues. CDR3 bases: TGCGCCAGCAGCTTGCCAGGGGGAGGTGAAAAACTGTTTTTT. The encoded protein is CASSLPGGGEKLFF.

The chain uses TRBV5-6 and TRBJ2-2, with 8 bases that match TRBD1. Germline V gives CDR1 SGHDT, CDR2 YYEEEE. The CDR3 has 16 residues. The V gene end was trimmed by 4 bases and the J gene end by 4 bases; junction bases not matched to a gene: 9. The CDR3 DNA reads TGTGCCAGCAGCGCCCAGACAGGGGTCCTCACCGGGGAGCTGTTTTTT. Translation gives CASSAQTGVLTGELFF. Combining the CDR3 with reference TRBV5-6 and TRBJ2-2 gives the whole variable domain DAGVTQSPTHLIKTRGQQVTLRCSPKSGHDTVSWYQQALGQGPQFIFQYYEEEERQRGNFPDRFSGHQFPNYSSELNVNALLLGDSALYLCASSAQTGVLTGELFFGEGSRLTVL.

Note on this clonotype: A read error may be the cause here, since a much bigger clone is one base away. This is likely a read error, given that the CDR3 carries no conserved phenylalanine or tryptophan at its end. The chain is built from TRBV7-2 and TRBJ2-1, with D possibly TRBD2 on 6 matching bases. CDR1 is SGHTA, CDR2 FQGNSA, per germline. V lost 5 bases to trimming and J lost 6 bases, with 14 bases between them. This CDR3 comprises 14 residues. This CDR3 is CASSPKRRGNEQFS. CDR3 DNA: TGTGCCAGCAGCCCCAAAAGGAGGGGCAATGAGCAGTTCTCC.

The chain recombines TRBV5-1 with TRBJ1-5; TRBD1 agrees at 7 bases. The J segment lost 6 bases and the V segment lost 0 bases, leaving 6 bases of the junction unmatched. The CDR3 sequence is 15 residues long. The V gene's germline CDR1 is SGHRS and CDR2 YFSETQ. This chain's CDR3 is CASSLEGTVAQPQHF. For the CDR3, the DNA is TGCGCCAGCAGCTTGGAAGGGACAGTTGCTCAGCCCCAGCATTTT.

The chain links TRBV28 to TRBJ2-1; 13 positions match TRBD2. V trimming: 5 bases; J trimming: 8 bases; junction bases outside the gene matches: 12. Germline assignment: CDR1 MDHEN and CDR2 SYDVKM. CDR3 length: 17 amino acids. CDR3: CASSKGTSGRAYDEQFF. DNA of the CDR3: TGTGCCAGCAGTAAGGGTACTAGCGGGAGGGCCTATGATGAGCAGTTCTTC.

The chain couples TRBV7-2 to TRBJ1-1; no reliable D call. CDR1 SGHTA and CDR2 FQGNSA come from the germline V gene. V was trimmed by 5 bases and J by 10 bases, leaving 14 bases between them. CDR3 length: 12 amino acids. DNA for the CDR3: TGTGCCAGCAGCCCTCAAGGGAAGGGAGCTTTCTTT. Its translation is CASSPQGKGAFF.

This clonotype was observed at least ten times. The CDR3 nucleotides read TGTGCCAGCAGTTCGGGCAGTTGGGCGTCGGAGACCCAGTACTTC. Protein: CASSSGSWASETQYF. The rearrangement uses TRBV6-1 and TRBJ2-5; D gene unclear. Deletions cut 5 bases from V and 5 bases from J, with 18 bases between. The length of the CDR3 is 15 residues. CDR1 is MNHNS, CDR2 SASEGT, per germline.

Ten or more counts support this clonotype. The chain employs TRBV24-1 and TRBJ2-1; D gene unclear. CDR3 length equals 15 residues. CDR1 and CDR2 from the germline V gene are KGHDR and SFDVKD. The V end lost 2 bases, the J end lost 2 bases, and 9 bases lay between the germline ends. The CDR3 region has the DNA TGTGCCACCAGTGATTCCGGACGAGCCTACAATGAGCAGTTCTTC. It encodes CATSDSGRAYNEQFF.

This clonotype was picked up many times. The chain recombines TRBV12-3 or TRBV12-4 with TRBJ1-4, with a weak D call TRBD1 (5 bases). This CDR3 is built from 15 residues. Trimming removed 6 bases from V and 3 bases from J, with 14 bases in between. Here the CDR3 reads CASSRGGAANEKLFF. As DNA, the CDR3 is TGTGCCAGCAGCCGGGGCGGGGCAGCTAATGAAAAACTGTTTTTT.

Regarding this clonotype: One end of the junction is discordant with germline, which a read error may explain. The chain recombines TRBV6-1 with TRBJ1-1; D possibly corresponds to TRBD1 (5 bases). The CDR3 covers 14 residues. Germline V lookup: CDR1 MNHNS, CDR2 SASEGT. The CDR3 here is CTSSVTTANTEAFF. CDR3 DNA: TGTACCAGCAGTGTTACGACAGCGAACACTGAAGCTTTCTTT.

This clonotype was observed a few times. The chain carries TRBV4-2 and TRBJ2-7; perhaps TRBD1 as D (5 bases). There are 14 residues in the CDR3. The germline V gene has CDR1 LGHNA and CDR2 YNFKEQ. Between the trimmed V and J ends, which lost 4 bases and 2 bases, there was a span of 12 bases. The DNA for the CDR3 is TGTGCCAGCAGCCCTAAAAGGGGCACCTACGAGCAGTACTTC. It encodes CASSPKRGTYEQYF.

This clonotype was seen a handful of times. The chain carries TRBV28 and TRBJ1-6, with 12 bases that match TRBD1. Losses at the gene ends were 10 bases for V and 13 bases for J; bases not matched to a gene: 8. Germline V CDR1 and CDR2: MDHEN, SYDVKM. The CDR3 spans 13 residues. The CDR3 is CAISGDRGHPLHF. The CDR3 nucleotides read TGTGCCATTAGTGGGGACAGGGGGCACCCCCTCCACTTT.

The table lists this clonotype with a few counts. This CDR3 reads CASSFSRQAPSGNTIYF. The DNA of the CDR3 is TGTGCCAGCAGCTTCTCTCGACAGGCCCCCTCTGGAAACACCATATATTTT. The rearrangement joins TRBV5-6 to TRBJ1-3; D is perhaps TRBD1 (6 bases). Germline CDR1 SGHDT, CDR2 YYEEEE. Trimming cost V 2 bases and J 0 bases, with 15 bases left between them. CDR3 size: 17 residues.

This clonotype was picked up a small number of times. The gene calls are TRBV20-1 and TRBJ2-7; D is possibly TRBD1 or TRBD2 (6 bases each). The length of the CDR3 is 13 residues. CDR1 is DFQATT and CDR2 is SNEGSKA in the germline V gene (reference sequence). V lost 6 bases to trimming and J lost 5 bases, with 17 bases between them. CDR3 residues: CSASTGAKNEQYF. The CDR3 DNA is TGCAGTGCCAGCACGGGGGCGAAGAACGAGCAGTACTTC.